This TCR beta chain originates from a study of CD8+CD57+ T cells in acquired aplastic anemia. Turning to the study itself: An average of about 10.8 million reads for CD4+ cells was obtained from healthy donors.

CDR3 and TCR beta VDJ profiling relied on genomic DNA as the template. TCRdb fed the reads into MiXCR, producing one record per CDR3 protein. The sample comprises some 130,000 distinct CDR3 sequences, around two fifths of which are singletons, and under 9% rests with the top ten. General observations from the study: It was found that more than 25 CD8+ CDR3 sequences were shared between patients and controls.

V shed 3 bases and J shed 1 base, with 12 bases lying between them. This CDR3 is 16 amino acids long. The germline V gene encodes CDR1 SGHAT and CDR2 FQDESV (reference sequence). Remarks on this clonotype: Its specificity is unknown. This CDR3 fails to terminate in the conserved phenylalanine or tryptophan, so it likely reflects a read error.

This receptor was taken from a human donor in good health, serving as a control. Sequenced material: sorted CD4+, CD8+, or CD8+CD57+ T cells (not recorded which) from PBMCs. This chain joins TRBV11-1 and TRBJ2-2, with D possibly being TRBD1 (5 bases). The CDR3 coding sequence is TGTGCCAGCAGCTTGTTCGGGCAGGGGAACACCGGGGAGCTGTTTCTT. Translation: CASSLFGQGNTGELFL.